A single sample gave rise to the 32 T cell receptor beta chains below, sequenced in a study of siplizumab effects on memory and regulatory T cells. The assay was immunoSEQ multiplex PCR, and TCRdb's table has in-frame clones only and misses some. The repertoire holds more than 45,000 clones, with roughly 93% as singletons. Sequenced sample: CD8+ T cells sorted from blood. The origin of the receptors is a human donor in good health.

The chain couples TRBV19 to TRBJ2-2; tentatively, D is TRBD2 (5 bases). CDR1 and CDR2 from the germline V gene are LNHDA and SQIVND (reference sequence). V was trimmed by 3 bases and J by 0 bases, leaving 8 bases between them. The CDR3 has 15 residues. DNA of the CDR3: TGTGCCAGTAGTATCTGGGGAGCGAACACCGGGGAGCTGTTTTTT. Protein sequence: CASSIWGANTGELFF.

Here the CDR3 DNA reads TGCGCCAGCAGCCAAGAGGCCCCTAGCGGGATGGCAGATACGCAGTATTTT. This sequence encodes CASSQEAPSGMADTQYF. The chain uses TRBV4-1 and TRBJ2-3; 9 bases agree with TRBD2. The CDR3 is made up of 17 amino acids. V was pared by 0 bases and J by 4 bases, with 8 bases of the junction left unmatched. Germline CDR1 is MGHRA and CDR2 is YSYEKL.

This chain uses TRBV28 with TRBJ2-6; the D is unclear. Germline V gene sequence: CDR1 MDHEN, CDR2 SYDVKM. This CDR3 is 13 amino acids long. V was shortened by 7 bases and J by 3 bases, with 7 bases between the two germline ends. The CDR3 protein is CASKESGANVLTF. The CDR3 DNA reads as TGTGCCAGCAAGGAAAGTGGGGCCAACGTCCTGACTTTC.

The chain links TRBV5-1 to TRBJ1-3; TRBD1 might be the D (5 bases). There are 14 residues in the CDR3. Trimming removed 4 bases at V and 0 bases at J, with 8 bases between. Germline V CDR1 and CDR2: SGHRS, YFSETQ. For the CDR3, the DNA is TGCGCCAGCAGCGGGGGGGACTCTGGAAACACCATATATTTT. Its translation: CASSGGDSGNTIYF.

V and J are TRBV19 and TRBJ2-1; D is uncertain. V lost 9 bases and J lost 0, with 9 bases in between. This CDR3 spans 13 amino acids. The V gene's germline CDR1 is LNHDA and CDR2 SQIVND (reference sequence). The CDR3 loop is CASSLSSYNEQFF. The CDR3 DNA reads as TGTGCCAGCAGTCTGAGCTCCTACAATGAGCAGTTCTTC.

The count of this clone is one. The chain carries TRBV27 and TRBJ2-2; D is uncertain. Per the germline V gene, CDR1 is MNHEY and CDR2 is SMNVEV (reference sequence). The CDR3 covers 15 residues. Trimming removed 6 bases at V and 5 bases at J, with 16 bases between. CDR3 DNA: TGTGCCAGCAGCACCGGACCCCTGAGGACCGGGGAGCTGTTTTTT. This sequence encodes CASSTGPLRTGELFF.

This chain connects TRBV11-3 to TRBJ2-7; 9 nucleotides line up with TRBD2. V was pared by 7 bases and J by 6 bases, with 10 bases of the junction left unmatched. CDR3 size: 14 residues. Germline lookup yields CDR1 SGHNT and CDR2 YENEEA. CDR3 protein: CASTVAGGQGEQYF. The CDR3 coding sequence is TGTGCCAGCACCGTGGCGGGAGGGCAGGGCGAGCAGTACTTC.

The chain joins TRBV2 to TRBJ2-3; D might be TRBD1 (6 bases). CDR1 and CDR2 (germline): SNHLY, FYNNEI. V lost 11 bases and J 0 bases, leaving 15 bases between the germline ends. The CDR3 extends over 14 amino acids. In DNA, the CDR3 is TGTGCCCTCCAGGGGTTAACTAGCACAGATACGCAGTATTTT. The encoded protein is CALQGLTSTDTQYF.

This chain links TRBV28 with TRBJ2-5, with TRBD1 as a possible D gene (6 bases). Germline V gives CDR1 MDHEN, CDR2 SYDVKM. Trimming removed 7 bases at V and 5 bases at J, with 23 bases between. The CDR3 sequence is 16 residues long. The CDR3 spells CASTRPRTVGLETQYF. The CDR3 region has the DNA TGTGCCAGCACCCGACCCCGGACAGTGGGGTTGGAGACCCAGTACTTC.

The CDR3 region is CASSTRAAQYF. The CDR3 nucleotides are TGTGCCAGCAGCACCCGAGCGGCTCAGTACTTC. This rearrangement joins TRBV21-1 to TRBJ2-7; the table calls TRBD2, which could not be checked here. TRBV21-1 counts as a pseudogene. The CDR3 consists of 11 residues.

The J gene is TRBJ1-2, the V gene TRBV13, with TRBD1 as a possible D gene (5 bases). Germline assignment: CDR1 PRHDT and CDR2 FYEKMQ (reference sequence). The CDR3 extends over 15 amino acids. The V end was cut by 6 bases, the J end by 0 bases, with 14 bases between. The CDR3 is CASRQGTEPNYGYTF. The DNA for the CDR3 is TGTGCCAGCAGGCAAGGGACCGAACCTAACTATGGCTACACCTTC.

This clone is a singleton in its sample. The J gene is TRBJ2-7, the V gene TRBV6-6; 7 bases are a match to TRBD2. The CDR3 covers 15 residues. J was trimmed by 4 bases and V by 7 bases; bases with no gene match: 13. CDR1 is MNHNY, CDR2 SVGAGI, per germline (reference sequence). CDR3 bases: TGTGCCAGCACTCCTAGCCCGCTAGCGGAGTACGAGCAGTACTTC. It translates to CASTPSPLAEYEQYF.

V and J are TRBV6-1 and TRBJ2-5, with D perhaps being TRBD1 or TRBD2 (5 bases each). CDR3 length: 11 residues. Germline-derived CDR1 and CDR2 are MNHNS and SASEGT. V lost 8 bases to trimming and J lost 5 bases, with 9 bases between them. The CDR3 protein is CASGGWETQYF. For the CDR3, the DNA is TGTGCCAGCGGGGGTTGGGAGACCCAGTACTTC.

The CDR3 spells CASSPPAGGQETQYF. The DNA for the CDR3 is TGTGCCAGCAGCCCACCGGCGGGCGGACAAGAGACCCAGTACTTC. This rearrangement joins TRBV5-6 to TRBJ2-5, with D tentatively TRBD2 (5 bases). Germline V gene lookup returns CDR1 SGHDT and CDR2 YYEEEE. This CDR3 comprises 15 residues. The V and J ends lost 4 bases and 2 bases respectively, with 15 bases between them.

This sequence joins TRBV29-1 and TRBJ2-1; D uncertain. V was trimmed by 6 bases and J by 8 bases, leaving 11 bases between them. This CDR3 is 11 amino acids long. CDR1 is SQVTM, CDR2 ANQGSEA, per germline. For the CDR3, the DNA is TGCAGCGTCCCGACCGGCTATGAGCAGTTCTTC. Amino acids: CSVPTGYEQFF.

V usage is TRBV9 and J usage is TRBJ2-2; perhaps TRBD2 as D (6 bases). V lost 0 bases and J lost 4, with 10 bases in between. CDR3 length: 15 residues. Germline lookup yields CDR1 SGDLS and CDR2 YYNGEE. The CDR3 DNA is TGTGCCAGCAGCGTAGACGGGAGAAGCACCGGGGAGCTGTTTTTT. It is translated as CASSVDGRSTGELFF.

The chain carries TRBV2 and TRBJ2-7, with D perhaps TRBD1 (7 bases). From germline, CDR1 is SNHLY and CDR2 FYNNEI. Trimming left V 10 bases short and J 6 bases short, with 19 bases between. CDR3 length: 13 amino acids. The CDR3 DNA follows: TGTGCCATACAGCAGGGGGGATCCGCCGAGCAGTACTTC. Translated: CAIQQGGSAEQYF.

This sequence joins TRBV5-4 and TRBJ2-7; 7 positions match TRBD2. This CDR3 contains 14 residues. Per germline, CDR1 SGHNT and CDR2 YYREEE (reference sequence). Losses at the gene ends were 5 bases for V and 4 bases for J; bases not matched to a gene: 9. The CDR3 coding sequence is TGTGCCAGCAGGGATAGCGGGCACCTTTACGAGCAGTACTTC. Protein product: CASRDSGHLYEQYF.

The chain joins TRBV11-3 to TRBJ2-7; 8 bases fit TRBD1. Unmatched junction bases numbered 9, after V lost 5 bases and J lost 3 bases. This CDR3 spans 15 amino acids. The germline gives CDR1 SGHNT, CDR2 YENEEA. The CDR3 nucleotides are TGTGCCAGCAGCCCTCCCGGGACAGGAGTCTACGAGCAGTACTTC. This encodes CASSPPGTGVYEQYF.

The genes are TRBV9 and TRBJ1-1, with a weak D call TRBD1 (5 bases). This CDR3 is built from 14 residues. Trimming removed 4 bases from V and 3 bases from J, with 13 bases in between. Per the germline V gene, CDR1 is SGDLS and CDR2 is YYNGEE. CDR3 bases: TGTGCCAGCAGCCCGGGACGGACGTACACTGAAGCTTTCTTT. As protein: CASSPGRTYTEAFF.

The CDR3 loop is CASSSPRGGGNTEAFF. In DNA, the CDR3 is TGCGCCAGCAGCTCACCTCGGGGCGGCGGGAACACTGAAGCTTTCTTT. This sequence joins TRBV5-1 and TRBJ1-1; maybe TRBD1 (5 bases). The CDR3 contains 16 residues. Germline V lookup: CDR1 SGHRS, CDR2 YFSETQ. Trimming stripped 3 bases from V and 1 base from J, with 16 bases between.

The chain uses TRBV19 and TRBJ2-1; weak D call: TRBD2 (6 bases). The CDR3 has 11 amino acids. Germline CDR1 is LNHDA and CDR2 is SQIVND (reference sequence). Trimming shortened V by 3 bases and J by 9 bases, and 6 bases separated the two germline ends. CDR3 residues: CASSMRGEQFF. As DNA, the CDR3 is TGTGCCAGTAGTATGCGGGGTGAGCAGTTCTTC.

This chain uses TRBV15 with TRBJ2-2; D call uncertain. The V gene lost 5 bases and the J gene lost 4 bases, with 8 bases spanning the gap. The CDR3 has 13 residues. CDR1 is LNHNV, CDR2 YYDKDF, per germline (reference sequence). The CDR3 protein is CATSGRGTGELFF. Written as DNA, the CDR3 is TGTGCCACCAGCGGGCGCGGCACCGGGGAGCTGTTTTTT.

The chain combines TRBV30 with TRBJ2-1, with TRBD2 identical over 13 bases. Germline CDR1 reads GTSNPN; CDR2 reads SVGIG (reference sequence). Trimming removed 4 bases from V and 5 bases from J; junction bases left unmatched: 5. This CDR3 spans 15 amino acids. The CDR3 DNA sequence: TGTGCCTGGATGGGGGGACTAGCGGGAAACAATGAGCAGTTCTTC. As protein: CAWMGGLAGNNEQFF.

At least ten counts were recorded for this clone. This sequence joins TRBV13 and TRBJ1-1; D gene ambiguous. Per germline, CDR1 PRHDT and CDR2 FYEKMQ (reference sequence). CDR3 length: 12 amino acids. Between the trimmed V and J ends, which lost 5 bases and 1 base, there was a span of 5 bases. The CDR3, as DNA: TGTGCCAGCAGCGGTTCGAACACTGAAGCTTTCTTT. This codes for CASSGSNTEAFF. Based on the CDR3 plus reference TRBV13 and TRBJ1-1, the full variable domain is AAGVIQSPRHLIKEKRETATLKCYPIPRHDTVYWYQQGPGQDPQFLISFYEKMQSDKGSIPDRFSAQQFSDYHSELNMSSLELGDSALYFCASSGSNTEAFFGQGTRLTVV.

This clone was observed once. The chain couples TRBV9 to TRBJ1-5, with TRBD1 as a possible D gene (5 bases). CDR1 and CDR2 (germline): SGDLS, YYNGEE. Trimming took 0 bases from V and 0 from J, leaving 7 bases between them. CDR3 length equals 15 residues. The CDR3: CASSVAGASNQPQHF. The CDR3 nucleotides read TGTGCCAGCAGCGTAGCTGGGGCTAGCAATCAGCCCCAGCATTTT.

The chain uses TRBV6-1 and TRBJ1-1; D may be TRBD1 (6 bases). The CDR3 has 13 amino acids. Germline V lookup: CDR1 MNHNS, CDR2 SASEGT. Trimming stripped 8 bases from V and 5 bases from J, with 15 bases between. The CDR3 sequence is CASPNRVETEAFF. The DNA for the CDR3 is TGTGCCAGCCCAAACAGGGTTGAAACTGAAGCTTTCTTT.

The chain has TRBV7-6 and TRBJ2-7; no clear D. This CDR3 contains 11 residues. CDR1 and CDR2 (germline): SGHVS, FNYEAQ. The germline V and J ends were trimmed by 1 base and 5 bases, with 3 bases remaining between them. CDR3 in amino acids: CASSLGNEQYF. CDR3 DNA sequence: TGTGCCAGCAGCTTAGGGAACGAGCAGTACTTC.

This chain uses TRBV7-8 with TRBJ2-1, with 8 bases lining up with TRBD2. This CDR3 is 14 amino acids long. CDR1 is SGHVS and CDR2 is FQNEAQ in the germline V gene. V gave up 5 bases and J gave up 8 bases; unmatched junction bases: 8. The CDR3, as DNA: TGTGCCAGCAGCCCCGGACTAGCCTCAGATGAGCAGTTCTTC. It encodes CASSPGLASDEQFF.

The chain links TRBV30 to TRBJ2-7, with TRBD1 identical over 7 bases. The CDR3 totals 17 residues. Germline CDR1 GTSNPN, CDR2 SVGIG (reference sequence). V dropped 1 base and J dropped 0; count of bases not matched to a gene: 12. Here the CDR3 reads CAWSATGDTPLSYEQYF. The CDR3 nucleotides read TGTGCCTGGAGTGCCACAGGGGATACACCCCTCTCCTACGAGCAGTACTTC.

The V gene is TRBV4-3, the J gene TRBJ2-3; D call uncertain. There are 13 residues in the CDR3. Germline V gene data show CDR1 as LGHNA and CDR2 as YSLEER. The germline V and J ends were trimmed by 1 base and 6 bases, with 8 bases remaining between them. CDR3 residues: CASSQGTFDTQYF. The CDR3 region has the DNA TGCGCCAGCAGCCAAGGCACCTTCGATACGCAGTATTTT.

This clone was seen once. The rearrangement links TRBV5-1 to TRBJ1-1, with 7 bases identical to TRBD1. Per the germline V gene, CDR1 is SGHRS and CDR2 is YFSETQ. V shed 9 bases, J shed 1 base, and the junction held 24 bases outside the gene matches. This CDR3 comprises 19 residues. CDR3 nucleotides: TGCGCCACCGCACTCCCGAGGCCCGGGACAGATTTCGAGAACACTGAAGCTTTCTTT. Its protein is CATALPRPGTDFENTEAFF.